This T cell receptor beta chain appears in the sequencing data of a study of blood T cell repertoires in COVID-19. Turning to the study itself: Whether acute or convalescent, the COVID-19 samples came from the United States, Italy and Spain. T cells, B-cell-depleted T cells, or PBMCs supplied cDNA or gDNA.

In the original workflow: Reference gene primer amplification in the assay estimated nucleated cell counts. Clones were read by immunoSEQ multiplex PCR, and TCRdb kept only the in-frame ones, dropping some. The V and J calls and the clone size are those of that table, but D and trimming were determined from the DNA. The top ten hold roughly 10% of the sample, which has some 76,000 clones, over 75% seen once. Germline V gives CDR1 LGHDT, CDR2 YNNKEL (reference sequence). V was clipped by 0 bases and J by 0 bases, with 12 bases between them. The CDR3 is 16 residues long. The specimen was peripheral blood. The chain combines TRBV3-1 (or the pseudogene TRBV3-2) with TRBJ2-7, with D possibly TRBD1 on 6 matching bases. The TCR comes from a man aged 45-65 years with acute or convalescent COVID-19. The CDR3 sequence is CASSQDDAGDSYEQYF. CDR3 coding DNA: TGTGCCAGCAGCCAAGATGATGCAGGGGACTCCTACGAGCAGTACTTC.